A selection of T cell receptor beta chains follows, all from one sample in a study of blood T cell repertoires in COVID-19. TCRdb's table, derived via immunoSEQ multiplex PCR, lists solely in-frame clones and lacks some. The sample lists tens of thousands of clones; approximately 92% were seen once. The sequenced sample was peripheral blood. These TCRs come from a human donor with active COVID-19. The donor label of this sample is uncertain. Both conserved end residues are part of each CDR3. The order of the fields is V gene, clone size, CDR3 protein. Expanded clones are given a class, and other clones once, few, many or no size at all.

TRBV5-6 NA CASSFGQPTGELFF
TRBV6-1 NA CASSEARLGRTEAFF
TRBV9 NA CASSVGAGGSTGELFF
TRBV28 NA CASRPLAGASYEQYF
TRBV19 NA CASSPGTANTGELFF
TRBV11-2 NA CASSLDRVHEQYF
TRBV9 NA CASSVVSWTVDVDIQYF
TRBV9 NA CASSASGLSTDTQYF
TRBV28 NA CASLSIAKNIQYF
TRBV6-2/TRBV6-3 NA CASSYGVGLAGGNEQFF
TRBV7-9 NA CASSLGDRSQYF
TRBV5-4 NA CASSLGGGSAGNEQFF
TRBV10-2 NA CASRDRGQSNEKLFF
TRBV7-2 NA CASSLGGANEKLFF
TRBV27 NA CASSFGVSTEAFF
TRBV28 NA CASTAGGLTSGNTIYF
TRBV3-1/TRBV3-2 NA CASSQVGRGHSPLHF
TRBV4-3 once CASSFTGSYNSPLHF
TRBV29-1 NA CSVGRQGASDTQYF
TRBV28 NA CASRSTGGSSYEQYF
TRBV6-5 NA CASSYSRGDIQYF
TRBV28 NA CASRGTGTYEQYF
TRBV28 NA CACQGTIDEKLFF
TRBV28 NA CASSPTDRATGELFF
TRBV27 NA CASSSIRGNYGYTF
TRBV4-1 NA CASSQHQTRASYNEQFF
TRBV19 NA CASSIPLAGADTQYF
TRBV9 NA CASSGGRGGELFF
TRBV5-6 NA CASSVPGQGPEQYF
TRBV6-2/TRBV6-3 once CASSYSPSGSGNEQFF
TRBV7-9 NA CASSLQDYGYTF
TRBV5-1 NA CASSASPQGEQYF
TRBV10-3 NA CAISQERGPNTEAFF
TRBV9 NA CASSVGGVPNEKLFF
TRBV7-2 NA CASSPNSPIGQGAEAFF